This section outlines one TCR beta chain sequence together with its context. Its antigen is currently not known. Base qualities were left out, and no much larger clone turns up one base away. The sample is drawn from a study of blood T cell repertoires in COVID-19 (dated by TCRdb to 2019 to 2021). For the wider study: The collaborator samples originated in the United States, Italy and Spain and spanned the acute and convalescent phases of COVID-19. The material from the prospective study consisted of cDNA or gDNA derived from T cells, B-cell-depleted T cells, or PBMCs. The dataset comprised deeply sampled blood TCRbeta repertoires from subjects exposed to, actively infected with, or recovered from COVID-19. The repertoires were released in a freely available public database meant as a resource for research on the immune response to SARS-CoV-2. The samples were drawn from two sources: the first 160 participants of the ongoing ImmuneRACE study, and some 1,300 subjects contributed by 6 global collaborators. Sample metadata almost always included a de-identified subject ID, COVID-19 status, age in years and sex. HLA class I and class II types, where available, came from metadata supplied by the sample provider rather than from assay-based typing. Paper-wide results and their limitations: The amount of clinical and demographic metadata varied by source and participant and was provided uncurated.

In the prospective study, participants were roughly 18 to 89 years old, resided in 24 geographic areas of the United States, and were enrolled through a virtual design. In the prospective study, cohorts were assigned on the basis of participant-reported clinical history obtained from a screening survey and a study questionnaire. In the prospective study, mobile phlebotomists collected whole blood, serum and a nasopharyngeal or oropharyngeal swab from each participant. Additional blood draws and questionnaires over an approximately 2-month period could optionally be provided by prospective study participants. Blood samples from the prospective study were shipped frozen or at room temperature prior to DNA extraction. TCRbeta CDR3 regions were amplified from genomic DNA by means of the immunoSEQ Assay, a bias-controlled multiplex PCR. Per the source publication's procedure: Nucleated cell counts per sample were estimated from amplification of reference gene primers within the assay. Sequence reads were collapsed and filtered to measure the absolute abundance of every unique TCRbeta CDR3 rearrangement. For each sample, productive Simpson clonality was calculated as the square root of Simpson's diversity index over productive rearrangements. TCRdb mirrors the immuneACCESS table, restricted to in-frame sequences. Some clones are absent from its copies; in checked studies, under half trace to an unresolved V gene, and the reason for the others is unknown. The D gene and trimming were derived from the DNA, and the V and J assignments and clone size from that table. This sample gives 260,000 or so clones in total; about nine tenths of them show up just once. The ten top clones hold 0.95% to 1.5% of the sample.

Sequences SGHTS (CDR1) and YDEGEE (CDR2) are obtained from the germline V gene. The CDR3, from cysteine to phenylalanine, totals 15 residues. The DNA shown is the 45-base CDR3, in frame from base 1. Ends trimmed: V by 4 bases, J by 8 bases; bases unmatched to a gene: 8. The TCR originated in a middle-aged woman with acute COVID-19. The specimen sequenced was PBMCs or T cells enriched from blood (not recorded which). The chain is assembled from TRBV5-8 and TRBJ1-4, with TRBD1 identical over 10 junction bases. The DNA sequence is TGTGCCAGCAGCGGGGGACAGGGGTTTGACGAAAAACTGTTTTTT. Its amino acids are CASSGGQGFDEKLFF.